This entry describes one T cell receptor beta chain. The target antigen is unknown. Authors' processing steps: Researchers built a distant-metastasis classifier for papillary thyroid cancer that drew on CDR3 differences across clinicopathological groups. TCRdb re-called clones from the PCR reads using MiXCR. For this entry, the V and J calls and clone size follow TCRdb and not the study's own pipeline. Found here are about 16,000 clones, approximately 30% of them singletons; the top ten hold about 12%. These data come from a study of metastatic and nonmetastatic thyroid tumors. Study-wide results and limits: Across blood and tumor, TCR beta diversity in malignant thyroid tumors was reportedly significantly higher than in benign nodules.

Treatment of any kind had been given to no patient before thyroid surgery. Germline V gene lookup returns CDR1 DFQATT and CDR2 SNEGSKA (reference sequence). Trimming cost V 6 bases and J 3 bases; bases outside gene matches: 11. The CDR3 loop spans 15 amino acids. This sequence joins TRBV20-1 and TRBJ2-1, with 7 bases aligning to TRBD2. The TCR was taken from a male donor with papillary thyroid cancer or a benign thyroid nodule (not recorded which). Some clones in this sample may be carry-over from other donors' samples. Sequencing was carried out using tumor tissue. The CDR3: CSAIAVLAVYNEQFF. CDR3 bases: TGCAGTGCGATTGCCGTCCTAGCGGTCTACAATGAGCAGTTCTTC.